Described below is a single TCR beta chain sequence and its context. The data originate from a study of cytomegalovirus exposure and HLA in healthy donors. Measured with immunoSEQ multiplex PCR; TCRdb has only the in-frame clones, and not every one. Among 95,000 to 120,000 clones, almost 96% were seen once, and the ten largest hold 0.67%. Per germline, CDR1 KGHSH and CDR2 LQKENI. This CDR3 has 12 amino acids. V was trimmed by 5 bases and J by 7 bases, leaving 11 bases between them. This TCR came from a woman aged 18-35 years in good health and CMV-seronegative. Sequencing input: PBMCs. This chain joins TRBV18 and TRBJ1-1; weak D call: TRBD1 (6 bases). DNA of the CDR3: TGTGCCAGCTCATCAGGGGACGGTGAAGCTTTCTTT. It codes for CASSSGDGEAFF.